The rows below give T cell receptor beta chains drawn from one sample of a study of T cell repertoires in cytomegalovirus infection. TCRdb fed the reads into MiXCR, producing one record per CDR3 protein. Found here are some 150,000 distinct CDR3 sequences, 5.5% to 7% of them singletons; the top ten hold around 17%. The sequencing input was PBMCs. The receptors originated from a human donor in good health (CMV status not recorded). Some clones in this sample may be carry-over from other donors' samples. CDR3s include the opening cysteine and the closing phenylalanine or tryptophan. A D gene is named only where the DNA matches it firmly. For some rows the clone size is stated as once, few or many, or as a class when expanded; others skip it.

-,TRBJ1-1,TRBV20-1,-,CSASSLQGVVRKTEAFF,TGCAGTGCTAGCTCCCTCCAGGGAGTTGTGAGAAAAACTGAAGCTTTCTTT
many,TRBJ2-1,TRBV27,TRBD1,CASSLAPVDRAFRSYNEQFF,TGTGCCAGCAGTCTCGCGCCCGTGGACAGGGCCTTCAGGTCCTACAATGAGCAGTTCTTC
many,TRBJ2-5,TRBV7-2,-,CASSLQETQYF,TGTGCCAGCAGCTTACAAGAGACCCAGTACTTC
many,TRBJ1-1,TRBV27,-,CASSLFGLGTRLNTEAFF,TGTGCCAGCAGTTTATTCGGTTTGGGCACCCGCCTCAACACTGAAGCTTTCTTT
-,TRBJ2-2,TRBV5-4,-,CASSYRGPNTGELFF,TGTGCCAGCAGCTATCGGGGGCCCAACACCGGGGAGCTGTTTTTT
many,TRBJ2-2,TRBV5-4,TRBD1,CASSLAGTGFTGELFF,TGTGCCAGCAGCTTGGCCGGGACAGGGTTCACCGGGGAGCTGTTTTTT
many,TRBJ2-3,TRBV20-1,-,CSAEVGGTDTQYF,TGCAGTGCAGAGGTAGGAGGTACAGATACGCAGTATTTT
few,TRBJ2-1,TRBV2,TRBD1,CASRDRGSYNEQFF,TGTGCCAGTCGGGACAGAGGCTCCTACAATGAGCAGTTCTTC
-,TRBJ2-7,TRBV6-1,TRBD1,CASSVARGYEQYF,TGTGCCAGCAGTGTCGCCAGGGGGTACGAGCAGTACTTC
-,TRBJ2-1,TRBV7-2,-,CASSFDRPWSDEQFF,TGTGCCAGCAGCTTCGACAGGCCCTGGAGCGATGAGCAGTTCTTC
-,TRBJ2-1,TRBV5-6,-,CASSLVELEYNEQFF,TGTGCCAGCAGCTTGGTGGAACTAGAATACAATGAGCAGTTCTTC
few,TRBJ1-3,TRBV30,TRBD1,CAGDRGSGNTIYF,TGTGCCGGTGACAGGGGGTCTGGAAACACCATATATTTT
-,TRBJ1-2,TRBV7-9,-,CASSFRQTTNYGYTF,TGTGCCAGCAGCTTCAGACAGACGACGAACTATGGCTACACCTTC
many,TRBJ2-3,TRBV7-2,TRBD2,CASSFSGAVADTQYF,TGTGCCAGCAGCTTTAGCGGGGCGGTAGCCGATACGCAGTATTTT
many,TRBJ2-1,TRBV6-1,TRBD1,CASSKGTGVDEQFF,TGTGCCAGCAGCAAGGGGACAGGGGTCGATGAGCAGTTCTTC
few,TRBJ2-3,TRBV5-1,TRBD1,CASSASKGGQADTQYF,TGCGCCAGCAGCGCTTCCAAAGGGGGCCAGGCAGATACGCAGTATTTT
few,TRBJ2-7,TRBV7-3,TRBD1,CASSRDREREQYF,TGTGCCAGCAGCAGGGACAGGGAAAGGGAGCAGTACTTC
many,TRBJ2-1,TRBV12-3/TRBV12-4,-,CASSTGSSAYNEQFF,TGTGCCAGCAGCACCGGGAGTAGCGCGTACAATGAGCAGTTCTTC
many,TRBJ2-7,TRBV18,-,CASSPSPIPYEQYF,TGTGCCAGCTCACCATCCCCTATTCCTTACGAGCAGTACTTC
many,TRBJ1-1,TRBV7-2,-,CASNPRVGGTEAFF,TGTGCCAGCAATCCCAGGGTGGGGGGCACTGAAGCTTTCTTT
few,TRBJ1-2,TRBV15,TRBD1,CATSSGTGANYGYTF,TGTGCCACCAGCAGCGGGACAGGAGCTAACTATGGCTACACCTTC
-,TRBJ2-5,TRBV20-1,-,CSGQFQETQYF,TGCAGTGGGCAGTTCCAAGAGACCCAGTACTTC
many,TRBJ1-5,TRBV19,-,CASSLQTVREPQHF,TGTGCCAGTAGTCTCCAGACAGTACGGGAGCCCCAGCATTTT
many,TRBJ1-2,TRBV7-9,-,CASSLSPRSQGDYGYTF,TGTGCCAGCAGCTTATCCCCCCGCTCCCAAGGTGACTATGGCTACACCTTC
many,TRBJ2-5,TRBV5-1,-,CASSLVQGQETQYF,TGCGCCAGCAGCTTGGTACAGGGCCAAGAGACCCAGTACTTC
many,TRBJ2-1,TRBV11-3,TRBD1,CASSLEGTGHYNEQFF,TGTGCCAGCAGCTTAGAAGGGACAGGGCATTACAATGAGCAGTTCTTC
many,TRBJ1-5,TRBV7-2,TRBD1,CASSPRTGRTQPQHF,TGTGCCAGCAGCCCCCGGACAGGGCGTACTCAGCCCCAGCATTTT
many,TRBJ1-2,TRBV19,TRBD1,CASTDRVYGYTF,TGTGCCAGTACTGACAGGGTCTATGGCTACACCTTC
many,TRBJ2-6,TRBV7-9,-,CASSLWGSGANVLTF,TGTGCCAGCAGCTTATGGGGAAGTGGGGCCAACGTCCTGACTTTC
few,TRBJ1-5,TRBV6-2/TRBV6-3,-,CASSHRRQLDNPQHF,TGTGCCAGCAGTCACCGAAGACAGTTGGATAATCCCCAGCATTTT
many,TRBJ2-1,TRBV7-2,-,CASSLRSEGYSYNEQFF,TGTGCCAGCAGCTTACGGTCCGAGGGATACTCCTACAATGAGCAGTTCTTC
many,TRBJ1-6,TRBV7-2,-,CASSGNNSPLHF,TGTGCCAGCAGCGGGAATAATTCACCCCTCCACTTT
few,TRBJ2-1,TRBV7-9,-,CASSLVPNEQFF,TGTGCCAGCAGCTTGGTTCCCAATGAGCAGTTCTTC
few,TRBJ2-2,TRBV2,TRBD1,CASSGQGWQELFF,TGTGCCAGCAGTGGACAGGGATGGCAGGAGCTGTTTTTT
-,TRBJ1-5,TRBV20-1,-,CSARAGNQPQHF,TGCAGTGCTAGAGCAGGGAATCAGCCCCAGCATTTT
many,TRBJ2-3,TRBV20-1,-,CSARQELRGDTQYF,TGCAGTGCTAGACAGGAACTTCGGGGAGATACGCAGTATTTT
few,TRBJ2-5,TRBV6-2/TRBV6-3,-,CASPWDAPQETQYF,TGTGCCAGCCCCTGGGACGCCCCCCAAGAGACCCAGTACTTC
-,TRBJ2-7,TRBV7-4,-,CATIGTTSYEQYF,TGTGCCACCATCGGGACAACTTCCTACGAGCAGTACTTC
few,TRBJ1-1,TRBV20-1,TRBD1,CSARLRGGWGTEAFF,TGCAGTGCTAGGCTCAGAGGGGGCTGGGGCACTGAAGCTTTCTTT
-,TRBJ2-7,TRBV4-3,TRBD1,CASSLIGDRGIEEQYF,TGCGCCAGCAGCCTCATAGGAGACAGGGGAATAGAAGAGCAGTACTTC
few,TRBJ1-4,TRBV20-1,-,CSARNGVTLFF,TGCAGTGCGAGAAACGGGGTTACTCTGTTTTTT
many,TRBJ2-3,TRBV7-3,-,CASSPGVERSSTDTQYF,TGTGCCAGCAGCCCAGGAGTCGAACGTTCTAGCACAGATACGCAGTATTTT
few,TRBJ2-2,TRBV4-3,TRBD1,CASSQGALTGGDTGELFF,TGCGCCAGCAGCCAAGGGGCCCTGACAGGGGGCGACACCGGGGAGCTGTTTTTT
-,TRBJ2-7,TRBV20-1,-,CSARVGSRYYEQYF,TGCAGTGCTAGAGTGGGGTCACGGTACTACGAGCAGTACTTC
few,TRBJ1-1,TRBV5-1,TRBD1,CASSLIQGGMNTEAFF,TGCGCCAGCAGCTTGATTCAGGGGGGCATGAACACTGAAGCTTTCTTT
-,TRBJ1-3,TRBV6-6,-,CASSTSGNTIYF,TGTGCCAGCAGTACCTCTGGAAACACCATATATTTT
few,TRBJ2-3,TRBV7-9,TRBD2,CASRQGLAGDNTDTQYF,TGTGCCAGCAGGCAAGGACTAGCGGGGGATAACACAGATACGCAGTATTTT
many,TRBJ2-1,TRBV29-1,-,CSAEGGHSYNEQFF,TGCAGCGCCGAGGGGGGTCACTCCTACAATGAGCAGTTCTTC
many,TRBJ2-3,TRBV12-3/TRBV12-4,-,CASSPGRIEYTDTQYF,TGTGCCAGCAGTCCCGGACGGATCGAATACACAGATACGCAGTATTTT
many,TRBJ2-1,TRBV28,TRBD1,CASSLAGTGGYNEQFF,TGTGCCAGCAGTTTGGCCGGGACAGGGGGCTACAATGAGCAGTTCTTC
-,TRBJ2-1,TRBV5-4,TRBD2,CASTSGGARNNEQFF,TGTGCCAGCACTAGCGGGGGGGCCCGGAACAATGAGCAGTTCTTC
many,TRBJ2-2,TRBV19,TRBD2,CASTKRGQILDTGELFF,TGTGCCAGTACAAAGCGGGGGCAGATCTTGGACACCGGGGAGCTGTTTTTT
-,TRBJ1-5,TRBV10-3,-,CAISEQPDSNQPQHF,TGTGCCATCAGCGAGCAGCCAGATAGCAATCAGCCCCAGCATTTT
few,TRBJ2-3,TRBV18,-,CASSPGHRGTDTQYF,TGTGCCAGCTCACCCGGGCACAGGGGCACAGATACGCAGTATTTT